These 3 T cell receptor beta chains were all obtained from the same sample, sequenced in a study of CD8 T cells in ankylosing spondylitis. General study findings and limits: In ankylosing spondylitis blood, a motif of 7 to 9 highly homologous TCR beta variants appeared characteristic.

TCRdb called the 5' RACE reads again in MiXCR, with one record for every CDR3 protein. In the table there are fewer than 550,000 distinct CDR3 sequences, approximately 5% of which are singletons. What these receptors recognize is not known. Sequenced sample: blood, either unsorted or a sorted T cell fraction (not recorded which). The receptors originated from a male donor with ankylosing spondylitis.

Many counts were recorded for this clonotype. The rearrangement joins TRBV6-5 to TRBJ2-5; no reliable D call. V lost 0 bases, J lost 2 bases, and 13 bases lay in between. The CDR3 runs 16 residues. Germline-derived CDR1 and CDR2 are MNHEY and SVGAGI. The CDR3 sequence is CASSYSYRSPQETQYF. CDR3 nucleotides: TGTGCCAGCAGTTACTCGTACCGGTCACCTCAAGAGACCCAGTACTTC.

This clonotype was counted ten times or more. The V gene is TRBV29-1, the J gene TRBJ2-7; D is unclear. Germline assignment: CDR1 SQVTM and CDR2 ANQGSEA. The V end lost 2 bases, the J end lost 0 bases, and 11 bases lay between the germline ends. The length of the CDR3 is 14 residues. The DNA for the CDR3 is TGCAGCGTTGAACTTGGCGGAGACTCCTACGAGCAGTACTTC. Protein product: CSVELGGDSYEQYF.

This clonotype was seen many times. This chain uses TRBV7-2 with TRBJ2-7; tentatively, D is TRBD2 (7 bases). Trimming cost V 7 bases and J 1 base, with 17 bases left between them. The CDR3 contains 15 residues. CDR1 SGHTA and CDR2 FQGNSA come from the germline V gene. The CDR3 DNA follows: TGTGCCAGCATGCGAGGGGGGGGACGATCCTACGAGCAGTACTTC. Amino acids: CASMRGGGRSYEQYF.